The next 12 T cell receptor beta chains were all read from a single sample in a study of radiotherapy plus CTLA-4 blockade in lung cancer (dated 2018 in TCRdb). Receptors were amplified or captured by the immunoSEQ multiplex PCR assay. Held by TCRdb, this immuneACCESS table contains in-frame sequences only and omits some clones. Under half of the omission traces to an unresolved V gene where checked; the cause of the rest is unknown. The table for this sample lists 90,000 to 100,000 clones; about four fifths of them were counted only once. The ten largest account for 2.8% of the sample. The source was peripheral blood, collected from a patient treated with radiotherapy plus ipilimumab. The receptor source for this set is a human donor with non-small cell lung cancer who had a partial response to radiotherapy plus ipilimumab. Some clones in this sample may be carry-over from other donors' samples.

V usage is TRBV9 and J usage is TRBJ2-3; the D gene is possibly TRBD2 (7 bases). Trimming removed 7 bases at V and 3 bases at J, with 15 bases between. Looked up from germline, CDR1 is SGDLS and CDR2 is YYNGEE. This CDR3 comprises 14 residues. CDR3 amino acids: CASGGAFETDTQYF. The CDR3 bases are TGTGCCAGCGGGGGGGCCTTCGAAACAGATACGCAGTATTTT. The whole variable domain, remainder taken from reference TRBV9 and TRBJ2-3, is DSGVTQTPKHLITATGQRVTLRCSPRSGDLSVYWYQQSLDQGLQFLIQYYNGEERAKGNILERFSAQQFPDLHSELNLSSLELGDSALYFCASGGAFETDTQYFGPGTRLTVL.

V is TRBV5-1 and J is TRBJ2-7, with 7 bases that match TRBD1. V was clipped by 5 bases and J by 0 bases; unmatched bases: 11. This CDR3 comprises 16 residues. The V gene's germline CDR1 is SGHRS and CDR2 YFSETQ. The CDR3 bases are TGCGCCAGCAGAACCGAGGTGTGGGACAGCTCCTACGAGCAGTACTTC. Translation gives CASRTEVWDSSYEQYF.

This clone was found a few times. Other nucleotide sequences from this sample produce the same CDR3. The V and J genes are TRBV27 and TRBJ1-5, with 10 bases that match TRBD1. The V gene's germline CDR1 is MNHEY and CDR2 SMNVEV (reference sequence). The CDR3 has 16 residues. V shed 3 bases and J 4 bases; nucleotides not matched to a gene: 6. The DNA of the CDR3 is TGTGCCAGCAGTTTGACAGGGGGCGTTGTGAATCAGCCCCAGCATTTT. Translated, it gives CASSLTGGVVNQPQHF.

The rearrangement joins TRBV5-1 to TRBJ1-5, with D possibly being TRBD1 (5 bases). Germline lookup yields CDR1 SGHRS and CDR2 YFSETQ. The CDR3 has 13 residues. V was pared by 2 bases and J by 2 bases, with 5 bases between. The CDR3 region is CASSLQGNQPQHF. DNA of the CDR3: TGCGCCAGCAGCTTACAGGGCAATCAGCCCCAGCATTTT.

The genes are TRBV10-1 and TRBJ2-2, with D perhaps matching TRBD1 (5 bases). CDR1 and CDR2 (germline): WNHNN, SYGVQD (reference sequence). This CDR3 has 13 amino acids. V was trimmed by 9 bases and J by 5 bases, leaving 13 bases between them. CDR3 region: CASQGTRTGELFF. The CDR3, as DNA: TGCGCCAGTCAGGGAACGCGGACCGGGGAGCTGTTTTTT.

This clone was observed many times. The chain carries TRBV19 and TRBJ2-1, with D possibly matching TRBD2 (6 bases). The CDR3 contains 15 residues. The ends were cut back, 1 base at V and 1 base at J, with 8 bases in the middle. Germline lookup yields CDR1 LNHDA and CDR2 SQIVND (reference sequence). CDR3 DNA sequence: TGTGCCAGTAGTATAGCTGCGGGGTCCTACAATGAGCAGTTCTTC. Its protein product is CASSIAAGSYNEQFF.

The chain couples TRBV11-2 to TRBJ2-7; 12 nucleotides line up with TRBD2. With V trimmed by 5 bases and J by 4 bases, 6 bases remained unmatched. Germline V lookup: CDR1 SGHAT, CDR2 FQNNGV. The length of the CDR3 is 15 residues. In DNA form, the CDR3 reads TGTGCCAGCAGCCGCCGACTAGCGGGGGAATACGAGCAGTACTTC. It translates to CASSRRLAGEYEQYF.

The J gene is TRBJ1-1, the V gene TRBV19; D gene uncertain. Trimming cost V 6 bases and J 1 base, with 12 bases left between them. The CDR3 has 14 residues. In germline, CDR1 is LNHDA, CDR2 SQIVND (reference sequence). CDR3: CASRSIYRNTEAFF. The DNA of the CDR3 is TGTGCCAGTAGGTCAATATACAGGAACACTGAAGCTTTCTTT.

The chain employs TRBV4-3 and TRBJ1-5; D is possibly TRBD1 (5 bases). Germline CDR1 reads LGHNA; CDR2 reads YSLEER. V was clipped by 6 bases and J by 7 bases, with 16 bases between them. CDR3 length: 14 residues. The CDR3 DNA is TGCGCCAGCAGTCGGGACCCGGGGGACCAGCCCCAGCATTTT. Translated, it gives CASSRDPGDQPQHF.

The chain combines TRBV7-6 with TRBJ2-1; D is possibly TRBD2 (6 bases). Trimming pared 5 bases from V and 3 bases from J, leaving 20 bases between. The CDR3 consists of 17 residues. CDR1 and CDR2 (germline): SGHVS, FNYEAQ. CDR3 nucleotides: TGTGCCAGCAGCCTAACTGTGCGGACTAACCTCTACAATGAGCAGTTCTTC. It codes for CASSLTVRTNLYNEQFF.

This clone was observed a single time. CDR3 bases: TGTGCCAGCAGCTTGGAGGTTAGCTCCAATGAGCAGTTCTTC. Translating gives CASSLEVSSNEQFF. J is TRBJ2-1 and V is TRBV5-6; D not resolved. The CDR3 has 14 amino acids. The V gene's germline CDR1 is SGHDT and CDR2 YYEEEE. The V end was cut by 0 bases, the J end by 6 bases, with 10 bases between.

The V gene is TRBV20-1, the J gene TRBJ1-1; 8 positions agree with TRBD1. The V gene end was trimmed by 1 base and the J gene end by 13 bases; junction bases not matched to a gene: 5. The CDR3 spans 11 residues. Germline V gives CDR1 DFQATT, CDR2 SNEGSKA (reference sequence). The CDR3 sequence is CSARGTGGDFF. CDR3 bases: TGCAGTGCTAGAGGAACAGGGGGAGATTTCTTT.